A selection of T cell receptor beta chains follows, all from one sample in a study of cytomegalovirus exposure and HLA in healthy donors. Profiled with immunoSEQ multiplex PCR; TCRdb holds only in-frame clones, not every one. The sample contains about 200,000 clones, around 86% of which appear only once. Sequencing was carried out using PBMCs. These receptors all come from a woman aged 18-29 years in good health and CMV-seropositive. The conserved cysteine and the conserved F or W are not part of the CDR3 here. Fields, in order: V gene, D gene, clone size, CDR3 protein. The D gene is left open where the match is weak. Size is omitted from some rows. Given values are once, few, many or a class for expanded clones.

>TRBV7-6|TRBD1|few
ASSSSGTGFSEKLF
>TRBV4-1|NA|NA
ASSDPGLRTEAF
>TRBV29-1|NA|NA
SALRGEQY
>TRBV6-1|TRBD1|NA
ASRDRGRVGYGYT
>TRBV29-1|NA|NA
SGGHETRGYT
>TRBV10-3|TRBD2|NA
AISETSGRAEGEQF
>TRBV18|TRBD2|NA
ASSPGLAGDTGELF
>TRBV28|NA|NA
ASSLRGNGANVLT
>TRBV7-9|TRBD2|NA
ASSLGGLAGEQF
>TRBV18|NA|NA
ASSMTRETQY
>TRBV7-8|TRBD1|NA
ASKGDRWYNEQF
>TRBV4-1|NA|NA
ASSQVAGRGRRGYT
>TRBV10-3|TRBD1|NA
AISERGQDTEAF
>TRBV4-1|TRBD2|NA
ASRDFWSGASTDTQY
>TRBV28|NA|NA
ASSLWSGLPNEQF
>TRBV7-6|NA|NA
ASSLGGGSSSEQY
>TRBV29-1|NA|once
SVEDPDLAGANVLT
>TRBV29-1|NA|NA
SVVSSLTGFEQY
>TRBV6-5|NA|NA
ASSYATQGNEQF
>TRBV2|NA|NA
ASMETGLNQPQH
>TRBV28|NA|NA
ASSWSVTDTQY
>TRBV7-6|NA|once
ASSLFSDQPQH
>TRBV18|NA|NA
ASSPDINQPQH
>TRBV5-6|NA|NA
ASSSEGGWAGSRYEQY
>TRBV6-6|NA|NA
ASSATRLQETQY
>TRBV5-1|TRBD1|NA
ASSFPLGTGGNTEAF
>TRBV2|TRBD2|NA
ATKAGAYTGELF
>TRBV27|NA|once
ASSREGPSYEQY
>TRBV6-5|TRBD1|NA
ASSSWDREHYGYT
>TRBV5-4|NA|NA
ASSLGGAPWGYT
>TRBV18|TRBD1|NA
ASSPPLQGVSYNEQF
>TRBV7-9|NA|NA
ASSLGKTGENTEAF
>TRBV2|NA|NA
ASSDLHNEQF
>TRBV5-5|TRBD2|NA
ASSRLAGDWDNEQF
>TRBV23-1|NA|NA
ASSQWETGIGTGELF